There are a few counts of the clone carrying this T cell receptor (beta chain). Its antigen is still unknown. With 11 bases removed from V and 6 bases from J, the gap between germline ends came to 23 bases. CDR3 length: 14 residues. Germline V gives CDR1 ENHRY, CDR2 SYGVKD. These data originate in a study of cytomegalovirus exposure and HLA in healthy donors. Primers included in the PCR were 60 Vbeta and 13 Jbeta primers. Method: immunoSEQ multiplex PCR; TCRdb's copy keeps in-frame clones and lacks some. The sample lists approximately 82,000 clones, around a tenth occurring once. Whole-study findings and limits: TCR beta V- and J-gene trimming was later associated with a missense DCLRE1C variant.

Input material: PBMCs. J is TRBJ2-7 and V is TRBV10-3; D call uncertain. This sequence was found in a man aged 60 to 69 in good health and CMV-seropositive. CDR3 sequence reads: CASNVGLDNVEQYF. CDR3 bases: TGTGCCTCAAACGTGGGCCTCGATAATGTCGAGCAGTACTTC.